Listed here are 16 T cell receptor beta chains from one sample, sequenced in a study of beta chain features in type 1 diabetes. The study reverse transcribed the entire isolated RNA, so it sequenced expressed TCRB transcripts. Sequenced by immunoSEQ multiplex PCR; TCRdb stores in-frame clones only, minus some. In the table there are 110,000 to 150,000 clones, about 9.1% of which are singletons. The source material was central memory CD4+ T cells from blood. Receptors originate from a woman aged 40 to 50 in good health.

This chain joins TRBV6-6 and TRBJ1-2, with 8 positions matching TRBD1. V lost 10 bases, J lost 2 bases, and 9 bases stayed unmatched. This CDR3 contains 14 residues. The germline CDR1 and CDR2 sequences are MNHNY and SVGAGI (reference sequence). The CDR3 here is CAIRTGLVNYGYTF. The CDR3 region has the DNA TGTGCCATCAGGACAGGGCTAGTGAACTATGGCTACACCTTC.

In its sample, this clone was seen a few times. V is TRBV6-5 and J is TRBJ1-2; D is perhaps TRBD1 (6 bases). The CDR3 consists of 12 residues. From germline, CDR1 is MNHEY and CDR2 SVGAGI. The V end lost 10 bases, the J end lost 4 bases, and 13 bases lay between the germline ends. CDR3 sequence (DNA): TGTGCCACTCTACAGGGAAGCTATGGCTACACCTTC. Encoded protein: CATLQGSYGYTF.

This clone was seen a few times. This sequence joins TRBV28 and TRBJ1-6; D call uncertain. The CDR3 extends over 12 amino acids. CDR1 is MDHEN, CDR2 SYDVKM, per germline. V was shortened by 8 bases and J by 8 bases, with 10 bases between the two germline ends. CDR3 loop: CASFTVDSPLHF. As DNA, the CDR3 is TGTGCCAGCTTTACGGTGGATTCACCCCTCCACTTT.

Written as DNA, the CDR3 is TGTGCCAGCAGTTACTCAGGGACAGGGGGCTCATTCCCCCTCCACTTT. Translating it yields CASSYSGTGGSFPLHF. This sequence joins TRBV6-5 and TRBJ1-6; the match to TRBD1 covers 12 bases. From germline, CDR1 is MNHEY and CDR2 SVGAGI. This CDR3 has 16 residues. V lost 0 bases and J lost 13; bases outside the gene matches: 7.

This sequence joins TRBV6-6 and TRBJ1-2, with 8 bases fitting TRBD1. The ends lost 10 bases at V and 4 bases at J; junction bases unmatched: 8. The CDR3 length is 13 residues. The germline gives CDR1 MNHNY, CDR2 SVGAGI (reference sequence). The CDR3 sequence is CAILGQGSYGYTF. The CDR3 nucleotides are TGTGCCATCCTTGGACAGGGTAGCTATGGCTACACCTTC.

This clone was recorded a few times. The chain's CDR3 is CASSARQGIGGNQPQHF. The DNA for the CDR3 is TGTGCCAGTAGTGCACGACAGGGAATAGGAGGCAATCAGCCCCAGCATTTT. The chain couples TRBV19 to TRBJ1-5, with TRBD1 matching 7 bases. Trimming took 5 bases from V and 2 from J; bases not matched to a gene: 12. The CDR3 runs 17 residues. CDR1 is LNHDA and CDR2 is SQIVND in the germline V gene (reference sequence).

This clone was seen at least ten times. J is TRBJ1-2 and V is TRBV28; 8 bases agree with TRBD1. Germline V gene data show CDR1 as MDHEN and CDR2 as SYDVKM. The CDR3 is 14 amino acids. J lost 8 bases, V lost 7 bases, and 12 bases had no gene match. CDR3 in DNA: TGTGCCAGCACCACGGACAGGGTGAGGCGCGGCTACACCTTC. As protein: CASTTDRVRRGYTF.

The chain employs TRBV10-3 and TRBJ2-3, with D tentatively TRBD1 (5 bases). This CDR3 has 15 residues. CDR1 and CDR2 from the germline V gene are ENHRY and SYGVKD. Trimming removed 6 bases from V and 3 bases from J, with 16 bases in between. CDR3 protein: CAIRASQGSTDTQYF. CDR3 bases: TGTGCCATCAGGGCATCTCAGGGTAGTACAGATACGCAGTATTTT.

In this sample, this clone turned up many times. This chain links TRBV7-9 with TRBJ2-7, with 8 bases identical to TRBD2. V shed 9 bases and J 3 bases; nucleotides not matched to a gene: 7. CDR1 SEHNR and CDR2 FQNEAQ come from the germline V gene (reference sequence). This CDR3 region has 13 residues. The CDR3 bases are TGTGCCAGTCTAAAAGCGGGGGTCTACGAGCAGTACTTC. Its protein product is CASLKAGVYEQYF.

Only a few counts were recorded for this clone. This chain connects TRBV10-1 to TRBJ2-1; tentative D call: TRBD2 (5 bases). Trimming took 7 bases from V and 9 from J, leaving 13 bases between them. CDR1 and CDR2 from the germline V gene are WNHNN and SYGVQD (reference sequence). CDR3 length equals 12 residues. The CDR3 DNA reads TGCGCCAGCACTGATTTAGGGAGTGAGCAGTTCTTC. This codes for CASTDLGSEQFF.

In nucleotides, the CDR3 is TGTGCCAGCAGCTTAGCTTCTAGCGGGGAGACCCAGTACTTC. Protein product: CASSLASSGETQYF. J is TRBJ2-5 and V is TRBV7-7; 8 bases agree with TRBD2. The germline gives CDR1 SSHAT, CDR2 FNYEAQ (reference sequence). V lost 0 bases and J lost 5; bases outside the gene matches: 2. This CDR3 is 14 amino acids long.

The chain carries TRBV7-9 and TRBJ1-1; no clear D. The CDR3 has 14 amino acids. Trimming removed 5 bases at V and 3 bases at J, with 13 bases between. Looked up from germline, CDR1 is SEHNR and CDR2 is FQNEAQ (reference sequence). CDR3 protein: CASSPVEGYTEAFF. The CDR3 DNA sequence: TGTGCCAGCAGCCCCGTTGAGGGTTACACTGAAGCTTTCTTT.

In its sample, this clone was seen once. Within the sample, other DNA sequences also encode this same CDR3. J is TRBJ2-5 and V is TRBV12-5; the match to TRBD2 covers 16 bases. The trim removed 5 bases at V and 4 bases at J, leaving 4 bases unmatched. The CDR3 runs to 16 residues. Germline V CDR1 and CDR2: LGHNT, FRNRAP. CDR3 DNA sequence: TGTGCTAGTGGTCCGGGACTAGCGGGGGGGCGAGAGACCCAGTACTTC. Encoded protein: CASGPGLAGGRETQYF.

The rearrangement links TRBV19 to TRBJ1-4; D not certain. There are 16 residues in the CDR3. Germline V CDR1 and CDR2: LNHDA, SQIVND (reference sequence). The germline V and J ends were trimmed by 5 bases and 5 bases, with 18 bases remaining between them. The CDR3 bases are TGTGCCAGTAGTCCGAGTTGGGTACAGCTCAATGAAAAACTGTTTTTT. Amino acids: CASSPSWVQLNEKLFF.

The chain combines TRBV2 with TRBJ1-5; TRBD1 matches at 7 bases. CDR3 length: 14 residues. From germline, CDR1 is SNHLY and CDR2 FYNNEI. The V gene end was trimmed by 6 bases and the J gene end by 4 bases; junction bases not matched to a gene: 6. This chain's CDR3 is CASRGDSSNQPQHF. In DNA form, the CDR3 reads TGTGCCAGCAGGGGGGACAGCTCAAATCAGCCCCAGCATTTT.

The rearrangement links TRBV5-1 to TRBJ2-5; 8 nucleotides align to TRBD2. V shed 4 bases and J 1 base; nucleotides not matched to a gene: 9. Germline V lookup: CDR1 SGHRS, CDR2 YFSETQ. The CDR3 length is 16 residues. The CDR3 sequence: CASSLLAAEPQETQYF. In DNA form, the CDR3 reads TGCGCCAGCAGCCTACTAGCGGCAGAACCCCAAGAGACCCAGTACTTC.